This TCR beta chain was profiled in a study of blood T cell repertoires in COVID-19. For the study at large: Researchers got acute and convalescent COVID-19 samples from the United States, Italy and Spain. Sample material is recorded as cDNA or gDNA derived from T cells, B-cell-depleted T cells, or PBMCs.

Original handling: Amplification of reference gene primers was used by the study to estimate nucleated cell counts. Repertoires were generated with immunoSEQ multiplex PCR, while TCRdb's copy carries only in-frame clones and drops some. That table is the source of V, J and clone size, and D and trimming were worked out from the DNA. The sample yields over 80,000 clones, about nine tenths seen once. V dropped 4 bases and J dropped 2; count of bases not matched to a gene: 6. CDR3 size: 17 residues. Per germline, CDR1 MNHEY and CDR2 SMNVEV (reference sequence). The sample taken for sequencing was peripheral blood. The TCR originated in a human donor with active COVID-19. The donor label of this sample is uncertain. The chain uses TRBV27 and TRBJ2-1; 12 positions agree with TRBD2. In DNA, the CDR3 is TGTGCCAGCAGTTCTACTTCTAGCGGGGGGGCCTACAATGAGCAGTTCTTC. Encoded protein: CASSSTSSGGAYNEQFF.